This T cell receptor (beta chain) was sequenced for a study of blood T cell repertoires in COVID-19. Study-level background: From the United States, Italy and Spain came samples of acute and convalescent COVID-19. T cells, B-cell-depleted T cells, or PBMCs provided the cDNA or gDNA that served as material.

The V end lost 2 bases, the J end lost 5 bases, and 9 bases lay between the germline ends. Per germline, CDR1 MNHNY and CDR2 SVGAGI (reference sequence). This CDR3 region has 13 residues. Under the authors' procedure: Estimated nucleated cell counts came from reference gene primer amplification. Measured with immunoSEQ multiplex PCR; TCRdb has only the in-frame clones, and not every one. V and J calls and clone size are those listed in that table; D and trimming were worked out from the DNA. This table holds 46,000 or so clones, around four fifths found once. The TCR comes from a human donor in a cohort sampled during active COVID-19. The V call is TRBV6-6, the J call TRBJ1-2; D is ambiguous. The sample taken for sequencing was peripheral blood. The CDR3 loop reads CASSYAGSYGYTF. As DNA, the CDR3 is TGTGCCAGCAGTTACGCGGGATCTTATGGCTACACCTTC.